The 29 T cell receptor beta chains below all came from one sample that was sequenced in a study of T cells after somatic rescue of genetic block. Clones were sequenced by immunoSEQ multiplex PCR, and TCRdb holds only the in-frame ones, with some missing. The data show more than 14,000 clones, approximately 75% seen once. Sequencing used peripheral blood mononuclear cells (PBMCs). The receptors come from a boy between 10 and 17 years old.

The chain uses TRBV18 and TRBJ1-5, with D possibly being TRBD1 (6 bases). Germline lookup yields CDR1 KGHSH and CDR2 LQKENI. The CDR3 totals 15 residues. V was shortened by 5 bases and J by 2 bases, with 13 bases between the two germline ends. CDR3 DNA: TGTGCCAGCTCAGCCCTACAGGGTCGCAATCAGCCCCAGCATTTT. Protein: CASSALQGRNQPQHF.

This clone was picked up one time. The J gene is TRBJ1-5, the V gene TRBV27; a possible D gene is TRBD1 (6 bases). The CDR3 is 14 amino acids. Trimming took off 6 bases at V and 5 bases at J, with 14 bases between the two ends. The germline V gene has CDR1 MNHEY and CDR2 SMNVEV (reference sequence). The CDR3 sequence is CASSPWTAYQPQHF. In DNA, the CDR3 is TGTGCCAGCAGCCCCTGGACAGCTTATCAGCCCCAGCATTTT.

The V gene is TRBV6-1, the J gene TRBJ2-5, with D perhaps given as TRBD1 or TRBD2 (5 bases each). Germline-derived CDR1 and CDR2 are MNHNS and SASEGT. The CDR3 extends over 14 amino acids. Trimming removed 1 base at V and 7 bases at J, with 13 bases between. CDR3 protein: CASSEGGARGTQYF. Here the CDR3 DNA reads TGTGCCAGCAGTGAAGGAGGGGCTCGGGGGACCCAGTACTTC.

The chain uses TRBV7-3 and TRBJ2-7; 9 nucleotides align to TRBD1. After removal of 5 bases from V and 4 bases from J, the junction contained 6 bases not matched to a gene. Germline CDR1 SGHTA, CDR2 FQGTGA. The length of the CDR3 is 14 residues. CDR3 bases: TGTGCCAGCAGCCCGGACAGGGGCTCTTACGAGCAGTACTTC. It encodes CASSPDRGSYEQYF.

The V call is TRBV5-1, the J call TRBJ2-7, with D perhaps being TRBD1 or TRBD2 (5 bases each). The CDR3 spans 13 residues. Germline V gene sequence: CDR1 SGHRS, CDR2 YFSETQ. Between the trimmed V and J ends, which lost 3 bases and 4 bases, there was a span of 11 bases. As DNA, the CDR3 is TGCGCCAGCAGCTGGGACGGACCGTACGAGCAGTACTTC. Protein sequence: CASSWDGPYEQYF.

The chain links TRBV7-3 to TRBJ2-1, with TRBD1 matching 12 bases. Germline V gives CDR1 SGHTA, CDR2 FQGTGA. The CDR3 has 20 residues. J gave up 2 bases and V 4 bases, and 15 bases lay outside the gene matches. CDR3 sequence: CASSSPYGTGGSYTYNEQFF. CDR3 in DNA: TGTGCCAGCAGCTCCCCCTATGGGACAGGGGGCAGTTATACCTACAATGAGCAGTTCTTC.

The rearrangement joins TRBV9 to TRBJ1-1; D is uncertain. V was cut by 2 bases and J by 6 bases, with 14 bases left in between. Germline CDR1 is SGDLS and CDR2 is YYNGEE. The CDR3 runs to 14 residues. CDR3 coding DNA: TGTGCCAGCAGCGTTAGCCCGCTTCGGGCTGAAGCTTTCTTT. The encoded protein is CASSVSPLRAEAFF.

The V gene is TRBV11-3, the J gene TRBJ2-1; 9 bases map to TRBD2. CDR1 SGHNT and CDR2 YENEEA come from the germline V gene. V was clipped by 5 bases and J by 4 bases; unmatched bases: 12. CDR3 length: 17 residues. The CDR3 DNA reads TGTGCCAGCAGCCCCCACCCGGGTAGCGGGGGTTACAATGAGCAGTTCTTC. It translates to CASSPHPGSGGYNEQFF.

This clone has only one observation. CDR3 DNA: TGCGCCAGCAGCTTAGCTAGCGGGATGGAGACCCAGTACTTC. Its protein is CASSLASGMETQYF. V is TRBV5-1 and J is TRBJ2-5; 9 nucleotides match TRBD2. In germline, CDR1 is SGHRS, CDR2 YFSETQ. The CDR3 is 14 amino acids. V dropped 2 bases and J dropped 5; count of bases not matched to a gene: 4.

This chain links TRBV6-6 with TRBJ2-4; perhaps TRBD1 as D (6 bases). Germline CDR1 and CDR2: MNHNY and SVGAGI (reference sequence). Trimming removed 5 bases at V and 3 bases at J, with 11 bases between. CDR3 length equals 14 residues. The CDR3 DNA reads TGTGCCAGCAGTACCCAGGGGAGCAAAAACATTCAGTACTTC. Amino acid sequence: CASSTQGSKNIQYF.

The chain joins TRBV6-1 to TRBJ2-7; the D is unclear. The V end lost 4 bases, the J end lost 1 base, and 8 bases lay between the germline ends. CDR3 length: 13 residues. CDR1 is MNHNS and CDR2 is SASEGT in the germline V gene. CDR3 loop: CASSVLGSYEQYF. CDR3 coding DNA: TGTGCCAGCAGTGTCCTAGGTTCCTACGAGCAGTACTTC.

This clone turned up a few times. CDR3 in amino acids: CASSPPLGAGGYNEQFF. The DNA of the CDR3 is TGCGCCAGCAGCCCCCCCCTGGGGGCGGGAGGGTACAATGAGCAGTTCTTC. The chain carries TRBV4-1 and TRBJ2-1; the match to TRBD2 covers 9 bases. V trimming: 4 bases; J trimming: 4 bases; junction bases outside the gene matches: 11. CDR1 MGHRA and CDR2 YSYEKL come from the germline V gene. The CDR3 totals 17 residues.

The chain joins TRBV30 to TRBJ2-1, with D perhaps TRBD2 (6 bases). V was cut by 0 bases and J by 5 bases, with 14 bases left in between. Germline V lookup: CDR1 GTSNPN, CDR2 SVGIG (reference sequence). The CDR3 consists of 15 residues. Written as DNA, the CDR3 is TGTGCCTGGAGTGTAGGGCTAGCGTCAAACAATGAGCAGTTCTTC. Translating gives CAWSVGLASNNEQFF.

The chain uses TRBV11-1 and TRBJ2-1, with TRBD2 matching 7 bases. This CDR3 has 16 residues. V lost 5 bases to trimming and J lost 9 bases; unmatched junction nucleotides: 16. Germline CDR1 reads SGHAT; CDR2 reads FQDESV (reference sequence). For the CDR3, the DNA is TGTGCCAGCAGCCAAAAGGGACTACTCGGGGGAGGTGAGCAGTTCTTC. Translated: CASSQKGLLGGGEQFF.

The chain combines TRBV6-5 with TRBJ1-6; TRBD1 might be the D (6 bases). CDR1 MNHEY and CDR2 SVGAGI come from the germline V gene. V lost 4 bases and J 2 bases, leaving 12 bases between the germline ends. The CDR3 runs to 16 residues. CDR3 residues: CASSFRTVTYNSPLHF. CDR3 sequence (DNA): TGTGCCAGCAGTTTCCGGACAGTAACCTATAATTCACCCCTCCACTTT.

This sequence joins TRBV6-1 and TRBJ1-4; D is possibly TRBD1 (6 bases). Germline V lookup: CDR1 MNHNS, CDR2 SASEGT. The CDR3 contains 16 residues. V lost 4 bases to trimming and J lost 7 bases, with 19 bases between them. This CDR3 is CASSVARGNGGEKLFF. DNA of the CDR3: TGTGCCAGCAGTGTCGCTAGGGGGAATGGTGGTGAAAAACTGTTTTTT.

This clone came up a few times. The genes are TRBV12-1 and TRBJ2-7; the tabulated D call, TRBD1, remains unverified against the DNA. TRBV12-1 is described as a pseudogene. The CDR3 extends over 15 amino acids. CDR3 in amino acids: CASSFADRGNYEQYF. The CDR3 bases are TGTGCCAGCAGCTTTGCCGACAGGGGGAACTACGAGCAGTACTTC.

This clone was seen more than once but under ten times. This chain's CDR3 is CASSEAGSLQYF. Written as DNA, the CDR3 is TGTGCCAGCAGTGAAGCGGGCAGCCTGCAGTACTTC. V gene TRBV2 combines with J gene TRBJ2-7; D gene unclear. V was shortened by 0 bases and J by 9 bases, with 9 bases between the two germline ends. Per the germline V gene, CDR1 is SNHLY and CDR2 is FYNNEI. The length of the CDR3 is 12 residues.

This clone occurred a few times. A much more abundant neighbour one base away suggests this may be a read error. As DNA, the CDR3 is TGTGCCAGCAGCTTAGGACAGGGAGAGACCCAGTACTTC. It is translated as CASSLGQGETQYF. The V call is TRBV11-3, the J call TRBJ2-5; TRBD1 matches 7 bases. Germline CDR1 reads SGHNT; CDR2 reads YENEEA. The CDR3 contains 13 residues. With V trimmed by 1 base and J by 4 bases, 0 bases remained unmatched.

The chain carries TRBV11-2 and TRBJ1-2; D is ambiguous. Germline V gene sequence: CDR1 SGHAT, CDR2 FQNNGV. Deletions cut 5 bases from V and 5 bases from J, with 6 bases between. The CDR3 covers 11 residues. For the CDR3, the DNA is TGTGCCAGCAGCCACACTTATGGCTACACCTTC. Translation: CASSHTYGYTF.

This clone showed up just a few times. The chain employs TRBV10-2 and TRBJ1-2, with TRBD1 identical over 9 bases. CDR1 is WSHSY and CDR2 is SAAADI in the germline V gene. V shed 5 bases and J 4 bases; nucleotides not matched to a gene: 5. The CDR3 has 14 residues. In DNA form, the CDR3 reads TGCGCCAGCAGTCCCACAGGGGGCGGCTATGGCTACACCTTC. Encoded protein: CASSPTGGGYGYTF.

Of note for this clone: Mismatch with germline at one junction end may stem from a read error. This rearrangement joins TRBV6-1 to TRBJ2-3; the match to TRBD2 covers 8 bases. Germline CDR1 is MNHNS and CDR2 is SASEGT. The length of the CDR3 is 15 residues. The CDR3 nucleotides read TGTGCCAGCAGTAAAGCGGGGGCCAGTTATAGTACGCAGTATTTT. Protein product: CASSKAGASYSTQYF.

The V and J genes are TRBV4-2 and TRBJ2-3; 9 nucleotides align to TRBD2. Germline values: CDR1 LGHNA, CDR2 YNFKEQ. Unmatched junction bases numbered 5, after V lost 0 bases and J lost 4 bases. CDR3 size: 16 residues. The CDR3 reads CASSQDGGGAPDTQYF. The CDR3 region has the DNA TGTGCCAGCAGCCAAGATGGCGGGGGGGCGCCAGATACGCAGTATTTT.

The chain couples TRBV10-3 to TRBJ2-4; 10 nucleotides align to TRBD2. V dropped 0 bases and J dropped 2; count of bases not matched to a gene: 7. Germline V gene sequence: CDR1 ENHRY, CDR2 SYGVKD. The CDR3 totals 18 residues. CDR3 protein: CAISESVLAGATKNIQYF. The CDR3 DNA follows: TGTGCCATCAGTGAGTCCGTTCTAGCGGGAGCGACCAAAAACATTCAGTACTTC.

CDR3 coding DNA: TGTGCCAGCAGTCTCCAAGGGATTACTGAAGCTTTCTTT. Encoded protein: CASSLQGITEAFF. V is TRBV28 and J is TRBJ1-1; D ambiguous. The CDR3 loop spans 13 amino acids. V was cut by 5 bases and J by 5 bases, with 12 bases left in between. Germline CDR1 and CDR2: MDHEN and SYDVKM.

This clone was observed a single time. The chain couples TRBV5-1 to TRBJ1-6, with D possibly TRBD1 on 6 matching bases. The CDR3 covers 14 residues. Germline V gene sequence: CDR1 SGHRS, CDR2 YFSETQ. Trimming took 8 bases from V and 7 from J, leaving 16 bases between them. DNA of the CDR3: TGCGCCAGTGCGACAGGTACTACAAATTCACCCCTCCACTTT. This translates into CASATGTTNSPLHF.

V and J are TRBV27 and TRBJ1-5, with 9 bases aligning to TRBD1. The V and J ends lost 8 bases and 1 base, in that order; junction bases with no gene match: 3. The CDR3 extends over 14 amino acids. CDR1 and CDR2 (germline): MNHEY, SMNVEV (reference sequence). CDR3 nucleotides: TGTGCCAGCGGGGGACAGGGAAGCAATCAGCCCCAGCATTTT. Its translation is CASGGQGSNQPQHF.

The chain couples TRBV5-5 to TRBJ2-7; a weak D match, TRBD2 (6 bases). The CDR3 is 14 residues long. Germline V gene sequence: CDR1 SGHKS, CDR2 YYEKEE (reference sequence). V lost 4 bases to trimming and J lost 2 bases, with 13 bases between them. CDR3 sequence reads: CASSPQAGPYEQYF. For the CDR3, the DNA is TGTGCCAGCAGCCCTCAGGCGGGACCCTACGAGCAGTACTTC.

The rearrangement joins TRBV19 to TRBJ1-4, with no clear D. V shed 6 bases and J shed 0 bases, with 11 bases lying between them. The CDR3 loop spans 15 amino acids. CDR1 is LNHDA and CDR2 is SQIVND in the germline V gene (reference sequence). CDR3: CASRSPPATNEKLFF. Here the CDR3 DNA reads TGTGCCAGTAGATCCCCCCCTGCAACTAATGAAAAACTGTTTTTT.